This T cell receptor beta chain was captured in a study of cytomegalovirus exposure and HLA in healthy donors. 60 Vbeta and 13 Jbeta primers were used in PCR. Per the authors' pipeline: Later, an analysis found tens of millions of unique TCR beta chains, and approximately 10 million of these were shared. The data were produced by immunoSEQ multiplex PCR, yet TCRdb's version contains in-frame clones alone and is incomplete. D and trimming come from the DNA, and the V and J calls and clone size come from that table. The sample holds 150,000 to 200,000 clones, around 76% seen once. Overall study findings and caveats: Another analysis was done later, and it associated roughly 15,000 TCR beta sequences with HLA alleles at 0.05 false discovery rate. Serostatus for CMV was the only available immune exposure information.

Points on this clone: The target antigen is unknown.

Material for sequencing was PBMCs. The TCR sequence derives from a woman in her twenties or thirties in good health and CMV-seropositive.

In nucleotides, the CDR3 is TGTGCCAGCAGCTTAGTCGCAGGAGGGAGGAACATTCAGTACTTC. It is translated as CASSLVAGGRNIQYF. The chain joins TRBV7-9 to TRBJ2-4, with D possibly being TRBD2 (6 bases). The germline gives CDR1 SEHNR, CDR2 FQNEAQ (reference sequence). V lost 1 base and J 7 bases, leaving 14 bases between the germline ends. The CDR3 covers 15 residues.